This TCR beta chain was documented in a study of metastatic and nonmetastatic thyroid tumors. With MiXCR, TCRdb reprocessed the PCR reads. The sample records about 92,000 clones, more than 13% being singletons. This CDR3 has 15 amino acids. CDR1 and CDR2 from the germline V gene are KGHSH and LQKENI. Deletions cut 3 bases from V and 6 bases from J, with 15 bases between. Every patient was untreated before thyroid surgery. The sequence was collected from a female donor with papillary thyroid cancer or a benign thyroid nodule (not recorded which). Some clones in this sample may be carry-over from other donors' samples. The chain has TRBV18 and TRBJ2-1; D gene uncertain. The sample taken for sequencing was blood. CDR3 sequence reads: CASSPTGTPCNEQFF. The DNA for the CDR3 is TGTGCCAGCTCACCGACTGGCACCCCTTGCAATGAGCAGTTCTTC.